The clone carrying this T cell receptor beta chain has more than one count but fewer than ten. The data were taken from a study of Graves' ophthalmopathy and Graves' hyperthyroidism. Using RNA transcripts, the TCR beta CDR3 regions were amplified. The library came from an HTBI-primed first-round RT-PCR and a second-round multiplex PCR. TCRdb fed the multiplex PCR reads into MiXCR, producing one record per CDR3 protein. The profile covers about 740,000 distinct CDR3 sequences, with 35% to 50% appearing a single time and less than 55% taken by the ten largest. Germline CDR1 reads SGHNT; CDR2 reads YYREEE (reference sequence). V gave up 0 bases and J gave up 2 bases, with 15 bases separating them. The CDR3 totals 18 residues.

The sequenced material came from peripheral blood. This receptor was obtained from an adult man with Graves' ophthalmopathy. This chain links TRBV5-4 with TRBJ2-6; D gene uncertain. The CDR3 spells CASSLAIGKATGANVLTF. DNA of the CDR3: TGTGCCAGCAGCTTGGCTATAGGGAAAGCAACTGGGGCCAACGTCCTGACTTTC.